A single TCR beta chain is shown here with its context. Its antigen is as yet unknown. V dropped 4 bases and J dropped 2; count of bases not matched to a gene: 4. This CDR3 region has 14 residues. CDR1 and CDR2 from the germline V gene are SGHRS and YFSETQ. This sample is part of a study of cytomegalovirus exposure and HLA in healthy donors. Background on the study: An analysis done earlier identified more than 100 million unique TCR beta sequences from about 179 million T cells. Study-wide points: Follow-up analysis later connected one missense variant in DCLRE1C with trimming of TCR beta V- and J-genes. Presence/absence analyses assumed roughly uniform sequencing depth across donors, which may not hold.

This PCR relied on a set of 60 Vbeta primers and 13 Jbeta primers. Repertoires were generated with immunoSEQ multiplex PCR, while TCRdb's copy carries only in-frame clones and drops some. The table lists under 130,000 clones, over 75% of them singletons. This receptor was identified in a man aged 25 to 40 in good health and CMV-seropositive. The chain employs TRBV5-1 and TRBJ2-5; 8 positions agree with TRBD2. The sequenced material came from PBMCs. The CDR3 protein is CASSVGGAQETQYF. The CDR3 region has the DNA TGCGCCAGCAGCGTCGGGGGGGCGCAAGAGACCCAGTACTTC.